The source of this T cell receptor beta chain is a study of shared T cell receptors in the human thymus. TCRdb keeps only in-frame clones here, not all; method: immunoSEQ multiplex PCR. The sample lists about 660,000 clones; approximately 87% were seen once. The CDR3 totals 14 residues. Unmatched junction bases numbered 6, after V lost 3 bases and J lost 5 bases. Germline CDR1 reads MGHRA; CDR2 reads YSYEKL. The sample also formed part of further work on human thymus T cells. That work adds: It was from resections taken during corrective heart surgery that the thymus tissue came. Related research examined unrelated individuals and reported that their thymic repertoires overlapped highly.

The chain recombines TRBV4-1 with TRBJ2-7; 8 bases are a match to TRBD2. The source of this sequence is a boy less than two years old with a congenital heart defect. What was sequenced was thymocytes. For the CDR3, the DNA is TGCGCCAGCAGCCAGATAGCGGGATCTCACGAGCAGTACTTC. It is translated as CASSQIAGSHEQYF.